This TCR beta chain originates from a study of blood T cell repertoires in COVID-19. Overall study context: The analysed material was cDNA or gDNA that came from T cells, B-cell-depleted T cells, or PBMCs.

The CDR3 is 15 residues long. CDR1 and CDR2 from the germline V gene are SGHTA and FQGNSA. After removal of 2 bases from V and 7 bases from J, the junction contained 7 bases not matched to a gene. Participants, roughly 18 to 89 years old, spanned 24 US areas. Clinical histories supplied by participants themselves formed the basis of cohort assignment. Two negative PCRs, clearance, or symptom resolution characterized the recovered Cohort 3 donors. TCRdb's table, derived via immunoSEQ multiplex PCR, lists solely in-frame clones and lacks some. Among around 370,000 clones listed, 88% were seen once. The V gene is TRBV7-2, the J gene TRBJ1-2, with TRBD1 matching 10 bases. The material sequenced was PBMCs or T cells enriched from blood (not recorded which). This TCR was recovered from a young woman who had recovered from COVID-19. The CDR3 protein is CASSLHPRTGGGYTF. The DNA for the CDR3 is TGTGCCAGCAGCTTACACCCCCGGACAGGGGGTGGCTACACCTTC.